This T cell receptor beta chain is drawn from a study of CD8+ T cells in alopecia areata listed by TCRdb under 2018. Regarding the study in general: In both human patients and the C3H/HeJ mouse model, the study applied high-throughput TCRbeta sequencing to look at T cell clonal expansion in alopecia areata. immunoSEQ multiplex PCR using 35 Vbeta forward primers and 13 Jbeta reverse primers was used to amplify TCRbeta CDR3 regions. Human TCRbeta sequencing covered scalp tissue and sorted CD4+ and CD8+ peripheral blood T cells from patchy and totalis/universalis alopecia areata patients and healthy controls. RNA came from the PAXgene miRNA kit for fixed scalp, the miRNeasy kit for PBMCs, and the RNeasy kit for mouse skin. Clonality in the scalp was compared among normal scalp (n=4), patchy alopecia areata scalp (n=8), and alopecia totalis/universalis scalp (n=8).

A word on this clone: The target of this receptor is not known. No much larger clonotype is one base removed from it; base qualities were not supplied.

The germline V gene provides CDR1 SNHLY and CDR2 FYNNEI. The junction shows trimming of 6 bases on V and 2 bases on J, plus 13 bases between the germline ends. The CDR3 goes from the cysteine to the phenylalanine over 15 residues. The read is trimmed to its CDR3 DNA, 45 bases read in frame from base 1. Overall results and qualifications from the work: Compared with normal scalp, lesional scalp, particularly in alopecia totalis/universalis, had higher clonality and more expanded CD8+ clones, which suggests antigenic drive. Unlike mouse skin, where gammadelta T cells dominate, normal human skin contains resident alphabeta T cells that get sequenced too, which complicates analysis of the scalp TCR repertoire. TCR sequences shared between patients were less clear than in mice, possibly partly because of HLA diversity in the patient population.

The library was prepared using the immunoSEQ multiplex PCR assay. For TCR sequencing, RNA was extracted from every sample and reverse transcribed into cDNA to serve as template. SuperScript III was used for first-strand cDNA synthesis, primed with a 2:1 mix of oligo-dT and random hexamers. A synthetic immune receptor repertoire was used to measure amplification bias, and any remaining bias was corrected computationally. On the authors' methods: After raw reads were preprocessed to remove errors, the CDR3 was defined following IMGT conventions as running from the conserved cysteine to phenylalanine. Clonality was calculated as 1 minus Shannon entropy normalized by log2 of the number of productive unique TCRs. CD4 or CD8 identity of scalp clones was inferred by cross-referencing scalp TCRbeta sequences with sorted blood CD4 and CD8 repertoires. The source is immuneACCESS, and TCRdb retained only in-frame sequences with V and J called. Part of the clones is not carried over; for the studies checked, unresolved V genes explain less than half of this, and the remainder is unexplained. Clone size and V and J calls were adopted from that table, with D and trimming inferred from the DNA. The sample profile shows around 97,000 clones; less than 70% of them were found once. 8.8% of the sample is held by the ten biggest clonotypes.

PBMCs were separated by density centrifugation and stained for CD3, CD4 and CD8, after which CD4+ and CD8+ T cells were sorted on a FACSAria. Unaffected controls provided scalp biopsies and blood samples. The chain is assembled from TRBV2 and TRBJ2-2; the D gene is perhaps TRBD1, from 6 matching bases. This TCR was sampled from a human donor in good health. Sequencing input: CD4+ T cells sorted from blood. The bases read TGTGCCAGCAGACTCACGGGACACAACACCGGGGAGCTGTTTTTT. It translates to CASRLTGHNTGELFF.